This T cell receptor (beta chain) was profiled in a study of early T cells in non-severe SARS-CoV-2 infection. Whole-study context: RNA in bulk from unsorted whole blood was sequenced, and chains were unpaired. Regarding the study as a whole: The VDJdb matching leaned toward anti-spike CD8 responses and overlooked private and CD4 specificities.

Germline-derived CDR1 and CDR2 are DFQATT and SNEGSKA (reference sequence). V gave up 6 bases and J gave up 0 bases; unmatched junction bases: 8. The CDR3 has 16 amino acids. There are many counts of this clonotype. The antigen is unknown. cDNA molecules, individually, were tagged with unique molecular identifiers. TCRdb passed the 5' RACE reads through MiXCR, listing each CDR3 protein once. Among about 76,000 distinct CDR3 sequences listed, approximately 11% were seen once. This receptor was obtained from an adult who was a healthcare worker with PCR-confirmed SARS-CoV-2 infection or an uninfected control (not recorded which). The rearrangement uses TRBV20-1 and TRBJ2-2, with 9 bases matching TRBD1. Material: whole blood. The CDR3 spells CSASGTGRTNTGELFF. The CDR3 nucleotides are TGCAGTGCATCCGGGACAGGGAGGACGAACACCGGGGAGCTGTTTTTT.